This TCR beta chain is from a study of regulatory T cells in long-lasting Graves disease. This CDR3 comprises 13 residues. In germline, CDR1 is SGHTA, CDR2 FQGTGA. Losses at the gene ends were 5 bases for V and 8 bases for J; bases not matched to a gene: 6. This sample's time point: newly diagnosed GD, antithyroid drugs for less than 3 months. After RNA was extracted from PBMCs, the TCR library was made from it. The authors built TCR beta libraries using iRepertoire HTBI primers and Arm-PCR of CDR3 regions. TCRdb reprocessed the multiplex PCR reads with MiXCR, giving one entry per CDR3 protein. This sample carries 400,000 to 500,000 distinct CDR3 sequences, 16% of them seen once, and the ten largest clones take about 25%. This clonotype was observed at least ten times. The same data also contributed to another study, on T cells in Graves' hyperthyroidism and ophthalmopathy.

Here the sequenced sample was peripheral blood mononuclear cells (PBMCs), taken at new diagnosis, from a patient treated with antithyroid drugs. The chain joins TRBV7-3 to TRBJ2-1; 7 bases fit TRBD1. The sequence was obtained from a woman under 30 with Graves disease. CDR3 sequence reads: CASSINRGDEQFF. The CDR3 nucleotides read TGTGCCAGCAGCATAAACAGGGGAGATGAGCAGTTCTTC.